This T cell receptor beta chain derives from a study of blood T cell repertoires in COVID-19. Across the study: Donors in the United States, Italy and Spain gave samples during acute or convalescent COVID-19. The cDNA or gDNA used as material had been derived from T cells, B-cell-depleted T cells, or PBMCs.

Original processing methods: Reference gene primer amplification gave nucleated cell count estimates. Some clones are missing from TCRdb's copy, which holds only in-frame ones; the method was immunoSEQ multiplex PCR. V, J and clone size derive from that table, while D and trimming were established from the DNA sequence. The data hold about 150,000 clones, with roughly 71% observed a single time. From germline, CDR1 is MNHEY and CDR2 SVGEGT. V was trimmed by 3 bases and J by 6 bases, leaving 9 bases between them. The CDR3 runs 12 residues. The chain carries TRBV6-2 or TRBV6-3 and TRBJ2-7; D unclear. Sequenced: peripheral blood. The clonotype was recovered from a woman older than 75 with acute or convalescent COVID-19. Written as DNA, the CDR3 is TGTGCCAGCAGTTATCTAGGCAGCGAGCAGTACTTC. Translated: CASSYLGSEQYF.